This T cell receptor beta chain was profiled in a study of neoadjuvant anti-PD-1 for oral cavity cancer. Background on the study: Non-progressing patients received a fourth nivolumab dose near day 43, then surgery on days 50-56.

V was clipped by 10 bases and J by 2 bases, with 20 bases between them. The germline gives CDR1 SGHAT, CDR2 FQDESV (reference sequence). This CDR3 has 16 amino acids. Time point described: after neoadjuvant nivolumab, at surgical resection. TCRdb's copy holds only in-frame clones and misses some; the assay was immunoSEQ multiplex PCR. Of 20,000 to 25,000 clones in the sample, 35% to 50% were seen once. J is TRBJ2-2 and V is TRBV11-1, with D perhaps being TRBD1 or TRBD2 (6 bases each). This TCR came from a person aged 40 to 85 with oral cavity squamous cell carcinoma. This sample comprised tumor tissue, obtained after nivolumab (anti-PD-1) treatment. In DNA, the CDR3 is TGTGCCACCCAGCCCACTCGGGGGCCAAACACCGGGGAGCTGTTTTTT. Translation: CATQPTRGPNTGELFF.